The TCR beta chain under discussion was sequenced for a study of T cell responses to AZD1222 COVID-19 vaccine. V was cut by 1 base and J by 2 bases, with 6 bases left in between. The CDR3 has 13 residues. Study-level points and caveats: Baseline serology detected seropositivity in only six AZD1222 recipients. Donors, mostly white British, included more females; clonal diversity was possibly underestimated.

Using immunoSEQ multiplex PCR, the repertoire was profiled, and TCRdb retains in-frame clones only, with some absent. The sample shows 100,000 to 120,000 clones, roughly 88% of them seen only once. Worth noting for this clone: What it recognizes is unknown.

This chain links TRBV12-3 or TRBV12-4 with TRBJ2-7, with D tentatively TRBD2 (6 bases). This clonotype originated in an adult who received the AZD1222 COVID-19 vaccine. The source was peripheral blood, collected 28 days after the second AZD1222 dose. The CDR3 DNA reads TGTGCCAGCAGTTTAGGGAGGGCCTACGAGCAGTACTTC. Its translation is CASSLGRAYEQYF.